A single sample is the source of the 27 T cell receptor beta chains below, sequenced in a study of control samples from healthy donors and cancer patients. Sequencing was performed with immunoSEQ multiplex PCR; in TCRdb, only in-frame clones are kept and a portion is missing. The sample lists approximately 98,000 clones, approximately 82% seen once, with around 6.2% in the top ten. Sample: blood. These TCRs come from a man between 18 and 35 years old in good health.

The chain recombines TRBV5-1 with TRBJ1-5; a possible D gene is TRBD1 (6 bases). Germline CDR1 reads SGHRS; CDR2 reads YFSETQ. The CDR3 runs 15 residues. Trimming shortened V by 3 bases and J by 2 bases, and 12 bases separated the two germline ends. The CDR3 DNA is TGCGCCAGCAGCTACCGGCCAGGGGGCAATCAGCCCCAGCATTTT. The encoded protein is CASSYRPGGNQPQHF.

The chain is built from TRBV9 and TRBJ2-1; no clear D gene. CDR3 size: 17 residues. V was cut by 0 bases and J by 1 base, with 14 bases left in between. The germline V gene has CDR1 SGDLS and CDR2 YYNGEE. The CDR3 nucleotides read TGTGCCAGCAGCGTAGCTACTTCCCCACGATCCTACAATGAGCAGTTCTTC. It is translated as CASSVATSPRSYNEQFF.

On this clone itself: This CDR3 is also generated by other DNA sequences in the sample. J is TRBJ1-5 and V is TRBV12-3 or TRBV12-4; 7 bases fit TRBD1. The junction had 3 bases not matched to a gene; V was cut back by 5 bases and J by 5 bases. The CDR3 covers 13 residues. For the CDR3, the DNA is TGTGCCAGCAGTCTTGACAGGGATCAGCCCCAGCATTTT. Translating it yields CASSLDRDQPQHF.

The chain couples TRBV25-1 to TRBJ1-2; perhaps TRBD1 as D (5 bases). The CDR3 has 15 amino acids. Trimming pared 2 bases from V and 4 bases from J, leaving 14 bases between. Germline V gene lookup returns CDR1 MGHDK and CDR2 SYGVNS. CDR3 DNA: TGTGCCAGCAGTGAACACGGAGGGGAAGCCTATGGCTACACCTTC. This codes for CASSEHGGEAYGYTF.

The rearrangement uses TRBV6-1 and TRBJ2-1; 11 nucleotides match TRBD2. The CDR3 runs 15 residues. Germline trimming cut 4 bases from V and 7 bases from J; bases unmatched to any gene: 6. Germline V CDR1 and CDR2: MNHNS, SASEGT. The CDR3 nucleotides are TGTGCCAGCAGTGTAGCGGGGGGGCCTAGAAATGAGCAGTTCTTC. Translation gives CASSVAGGPRNEQFF.

J is TRBJ1-2 and V is TRBV25-1; the D is unclear. This CDR3 has 15 residues. Trimming stripped 5 bases from V and 2 bases from J, with 15 bases between. Per the germline V gene, CDR1 is MGHDK and CDR2 is SYGVNS. The CDR3 here is CASSPSRALNYGYTF. The CDR3, as DNA: TGTGCCAGCAGTCCTTCCCGGGCACTGAACTATGGCTACACCTTC.

The rearrangement links TRBV20-1 to TRBJ2-7; D is uncertain. Per the germline V gene, CDR1 is DFQATT and CDR2 is SNEGSKA (reference sequence). Trimming shortened V by 6 bases and J by 1 base, and 7 bases separated the two germline ends. This CDR3 comprises 11 residues. The chain's CDR3 is CSAVQSYEQYF. In DNA, the CDR3 is TGCAGTGCGGTGCAGTCCTACGAGCAGTACTTC.

This clone was seen at least ten times. The rearrangement uses TRBV7-9 and TRBJ1-5; D uncertain. This CDR3 region has 13 residues. The ends were cut back, 5 bases at V and 9 bases at J, with 14 bases in the middle. Germline loops: CDR1 SEHNR, CDR2 FQNEAQ (reference sequence). CDR3 nucleotides: TGTGCCAGCAGCCGACTTGAAGGAATGCCCCAGCATTTT. Translation: CASSRLEGMPQHF.

The sample holds a few counts of this clone. The gene calls are TRBV6-4 and TRBJ1-2; D not resolved. Germline lookup yields CDR1 MRHNA and CDR2 SNTAGT. The ends were cut back, 4 bases at V and 2 bases at J, with 14 bases in the middle. The CDR3 is 15 amino acids. The CDR3 is CASSANERANYGYTF. As DNA, the CDR3 is TGTGCCAGCAGTGCCAATGAAAGGGCGAACTATGGCTACACCTTC.

The V gene is TRBV4-1, the J gene TRBJ2-1; 8 bases line up with TRBD2. The CDR3 spans 14 residues. V lost 2 bases to trimming and J lost 9 bases; unmatched junction nucleotides: 6. Germline CDR1 and CDR2: MGHRA and YSYEKL. This CDR3 reads CASSQSRGGGEQFF. CDR3 DNA sequence: TGCGCCAGCAGCCAATCACGGGGGGGAGGTGAGCAGTTCTTC.

This clone was seen only a few times. The chain recombines TRBV10-1 with TRBJ2-2, with a tentative D call TRBD2 (5 bases). Germline CDR1 and CDR2: WNHNN and SYGVQD (reference sequence). Deletions cut 6 bases from V and 0 bases from J, with 14 bases between. The CDR3 loop spans 16 amino acids. CDR3 bases: TGCGCCAGCAGCGAGGGCGTCGGAGCGAACACCGGGGAGCTGTTTTTT. The encoded protein is CASSEGVGANTGELFF.

The chain links TRBV7-8 to TRBJ2-2, with a weak D call TRBD1 (6 bases). V was cut by 7 bases and J by 0 bases, with 18 bases left in between. Germline assignment: CDR1 SGHVS and CDR2 FQNEAQ. The CDR3 runs to 17 residues. This CDR3 reads CASTHSSDRSNTGELFF. The CDR3 DNA follows: TGTGCCAGCACCCATTCAAGTGACAGGTCGAACACCGGGGAGCTGTTTTTT.

The chain employs TRBV5-6 and TRBJ2-1, with 14 bases aligning to TRBD2. From germline, CDR1 is SGHDT and CDR2 YYEEEE. CDR3 length: 16 amino acids. The junction had 4 bases not matched to a gene; V was cut back by 3 bases and J by 5 bases. CDR3 sequence reads: CASSSLGLAGDNEQFF. CDR3 bases: TGTGCCAGCAGCTCCCTGGGACTAGCGGGGGACAATGAGCAGTTCTTC.

This clone is a singleton in its sample. The V and J genes are TRBV30 and TRBJ1-2; a weak D match, TRBD1 (5 bases). The germline V and J ends were trimmed by 1 base and 4 bases, with 13 bases remaining between them. The CDR3 is 14 amino acids. Looked up from germline, CDR1 is GTSNPN and CDR2 is SVGIG (reference sequence). CDR3 amino acids: CAWSGWAGGYGYTF. The CDR3 coding sequence is TGTGCCTGGAGTGGTTGGGCCGGGGGCTATGGCTACACCTTC.

This chain connects TRBV27 to TRBJ2-7; a weak D match, TRBD2 (5 bases). Per germline, CDR1 MNHEY and CDR2 SMNVEV (reference sequence). The CDR3 runs to 13 residues. V lost 3 bases and J 6 bases, leaving 12 bases between the germline ends. The chain's CDR3 is CASSFSASGEQYV. The CDR3, as DNA: TGTGCCAGCAGTTTCTCGGCGAGCGGCGAGCAGTACGTC.

This chain connects TRBV5-6 to TRBJ1-5; D perhaps matches TRBD1 (6 bases). This CDR3 is 15 amino acids long. The germline V and J ends were trimmed by 4 bases and 6 bases, with 17 bases remaining between them. Germline lookup yields CDR1 SGHDT and CDR2 YYEEEE. CDR3 amino acids: CASSARGALAQPQHF. DNA of the CDR3: TGTGCCAGCAGCGCCAGGGGAGCCCTGGCTCAGCCCCAGCATTTT.

The chain combines TRBV19 with TRBJ2-2, with 9 bases identical to TRBD1. The ends lost 3 bases at V and 4 bases at J; junction bases unmatched: 3. Germline CDR1 is LNHDA and CDR2 is SQIVND (reference sequence). This CDR3 is built from 15 residues. The CDR3 loop is CASSIRDRVTGELFF. The CDR3 region has the DNA TGTGCCAGTAGTATCCGGGACAGGGTCACCGGGGAGCTGTTTTTT.

The gene calls are TRBV19 and TRBJ1-5, with 10 bases lining up with TRBD1. This CDR3 has 20 amino acids. V lost 4 bases, J lost 3 bases, and 18 bases stayed unmatched. Germline CDR1 and CDR2: LNHDA and SQIVND (reference sequence). CDR3 DNA sequence: TGTGCCAGTAGTACAAAAAAATCCCGGGACAGGGGAAGGGACAATCAGCCCCAGCATTTT. Amino acid sequence: CASSTKKSRDRGRDNQPQHF.

V gene TRBV28 combines with J gene TRBJ1-5; D is undetermined. CDR1 is MDHEN, CDR2 SYDVKM, per germline. This CDR3 is 15 amino acids long. Trimming pared 3 bases from V and 7 bases from J, leaving 16 bases between. CDR3 bases: TGTGCCAGCAGTTTTCGCCTGGGAATAAGGCAGCCCCAGCATTTT. Its translation is CASSFRLGIRQPQHF.

The chain joins TRBV5-1 to TRBJ2-3; the match to TRBD2 covers 9 bases. CDR3 length equals 17 residues. The V segment lost 0 bases and the J segment 0 bases; nucleotides outside the gene matches: 5. The germline V gene has CDR1 SGHRS and CDR2 YFSETQ. The CDR3 DNA is TGCGCCAGCAGCTTGGCCGGAACTAGCGGGAGCACAGATACGCAGTATTTT. Translated: CASSLAGTSGSTDTQYF.

J is TRBJ1-1 and V is TRBV7-9, with a weak D call TRBD1 (6 bases). CDR1 is SEHNR, CDR2 FQNEAQ, per germline (reference sequence). This CDR3 region has 14 residues. The V end lost 1 base, the J end lost 8 bases, and 14 bases lay between the germline ends. Here the CDR3 reads CASSLGAGVSEAFF. As DNA, the CDR3 is TGTGCCAGCAGCTTAGGAGCAGGGGTATCAGAAGCTTTCTTT.

This sequence joins TRBV4-2 and TRBJ2-5; D uncertain. CDR1 and CDR2 from the germline V gene are LGHNA and YNFKEQ. The CDR3 runs 14 residues. The V and J ends lost 0 bases and 5 bases respectively, with 10 bases between them. The CDR3 nucleotides read TGTGCCAGCAGCCAAGATGAGTGTGGGGAGACCCAGTACTTC. Its translation: CASSQDECGETQYF.

J is TRBJ2-7 and V is TRBV28, with 7 bases aligning to TRBD2. CDR1 and CDR2 (germline): MDHEN, SYDVKM. The CDR3 has 11 amino acids. V shed 8 bases, J shed 7 bases, and the junction held 5 bases outside the gene matches. The CDR3 spells CASGGVWEQYF. CDR3 sequence (DNA): TGTGCCAGCGGGGGGGTGTGGGAGCAGTACTTC.

This rearrangement joins TRBV6-5 to TRBJ2-1; 10 bases line up with TRBD2. CDR3 length: 15 amino acids. With V trimmed by 2 bases and J by 3 bases, 1 base remained unmatched. Germline values: CDR1 MNHEY, CDR2 SVGAGI. The chain's CDR3 is CASSYGLAVYNEQFF. The CDR3 coding sequence is TGTGCCAGCAGTTACGGACTAGCGGTCTACAATGAGCAGTTCTTC.

This clone is termed large. The rearrangement joins TRBV19 to TRBJ1-2; 9 positions agree with TRBD1. The V and J ends lost 0 bases and 3 bases, in that order; junction bases with no gene match: 8. The CDR3 consists of 17 residues. The germline V gene has CDR1 LNHDA and CDR2 SQIVND (reference sequence). CDR3 sequence reads: CASSIDSSTGGYYGYTF. CDR3 DNA sequence: TGTGCCAGTAGTATAGATTCCTCGACAGGGGGATACTATGGCTACACCTTC.

The chain recombines TRBV4-1 with TRBJ2-3; TRBD2 is a possible D gene (6 bases). This CDR3 region has 14 residues. CDR1 and CDR2 from the germline V gene are MGHRA and YSYEKL. V lost 4 bases to trimming and J lost 3 bases, with 11 bases between them. In DNA, the CDR3 is TGCGCCAGCAGCCCGGAGGGGAGGACAGATACGCAGTATTTT. Translating gives CASSPEGRTDTQYF.

J is TRBJ2-5 and V is TRBV6-5, with 10 bases aligning to TRBD1. The CDR3 is 14 amino acids. Germline trimming cut 8 bases from V and 5 bases from J; bases unmatched to any gene: 8. The germline V gene has CDR1 MNHEY and CDR2 SVGAGI. CDR3 nucleotide sequence: TGTGCCAGCGATGGGACAGGGGATTGGGAGACCCAGTACTTC. Its protein is CASDGTGDWETQYF.